This TCR beta chain derives from a study of CXCR3-negative and CXCR3-positive naive CD8 T cells (dated by TCRdb to between 2018 and 2020). Context from the whole study: In total, 120 million to 150 million TRB reads were obtained, which works out to roughly 1.5 +/- 0.3 million reads per library. Diversity and physicochemical repertoire analyses covered 10 to 11 donors pooled from two independent experiments. For the TRBV-TRBJ cluster analysis, the naive subsets came from roughly 5 donors, while the memory cells came from 3 donors.

Overall study results and their limits: Because surface CD5, which has been linked to self-reactivity in mice, was comparable between naive subsets, TCR interaction strength was also inferred from TRB CDR3 physicochemical properties. Both naive subsets had comparably high repertoire diversity, while memory CD8+ T cells had much lower repertoire diversity. Freshly isolated PBMCs were used for most assays because CXCR3 expression partially decreased after cryopreservation. Compared with CXCR3-negative naive cells, CXCR3-positive naive cells had TRB CDR3s with higher hydrophobicity (lower Kidera factor 4), lower energy, and higher strength and volume indices. Within the same donor, TRBV-TRBJ usage looked similar between naive CXCR3-negative and CXCR3-positive cells, but memory cells had distinct patterns.

The germline V gene encodes CDR1 SQVTM and CDR2 ANQGSEA. The CDR3 sequence holds 15 residues, the cysteine and phenylalanine included. The coding DNA is unavailable. For every CD8+ T cell subset, hundreds of thousands of cells were flow-sorted straight into RLT lysis buffer, and each subset was sorted in triplicate. Naive CD8+ T cells were defined stringently as CD45RO-CCR7+CD27+CD95- to exclude memory contaminants. Standard density gradient centrifugation was used to isolate peripheral blood mononuclear cells from buffy coats. Naive CXCR3-negative and CXCR3-positive CD8+ T cells were flow-sorted using a FACSAria III. An RNeasy Mini Kit was used to extract total RNA from the sorted cells. TCRdb shows the sequencer as NextSeq 550. The Human TCR Profiling Kit (MiLaboratory) was used to make UMI-labeled 5' RACE TRB cDNA libraries. The full amount of extracted RNA was used for cDNA synthesis, and the full amount of resulting cDNA was used for PCR amplification. Libraries were prepared in parallel with an identical number of PCR cycles. In the paper's pipeline: With a minimum of two reads required per UMI, MIGEC and MiXCR pulled out about 52,000 +/- 9,100 unique UMI-labeled TRB cDNA molecules from each library. On average, roughly 40,000 +/- 10,000 functional in-frame TRB CDR3 nucleotide clonotypes lacking stop codons were found per library. Diversity metrics, including normalized Shannon-Wiener and Chao1, were computed in VDJtools after downsampling to 5000 UMI-labeled TRB molecules per sample. For the central five CDR3 residues, VDJtools calculated physicochemical properties weighted by clonotype size, namely interaction energy, strength, volume and Kidera factor 4. TCRdb reprocessed the reads and provides one entry for every CDR3 protein sequence; no DNA is given. The V and J calls follow TCRdb's processing rather than the paper's. The sample's records list around 66,000 distinct CDR3 sequences. Clones ranked in the top ten supply over 4% of the sample.

Concerning this clonotype itself: Its antigen is still unknown.

This receptor was taken from a human donor in good health. Some clones in this sample may be carry-over from other donors' samples. The chain joins TRBV29-1 to TRBJ2-3; TCRdb indicates TRBD2, and absent DNA this call remains unverified. Sequencing was performed on naive CXCR3+ CD8+ T cells from blood. The sample's cell subset or site, from its label and the paper: CD45RO-CCR7+CD27+CD95- naive CD8+ T cells expressing CXCR3 (TNR3+). CDR3 sequence: CSVEMRGDSTDTQYF.